The 8 T cell receptor beta chains below come from one sample, sequenced in a study of cytomegalovirus exposure and HLA in healthy donors. 60 Vbeta and 13 Jbeta primers were used in PCR. Produced via immunoSEQ multiplex PCR; TCRdb's table is partial and in-frame only. Counted here are around 62,000 clones, 80% to 90% occurring once; the ten biggest clones make up 2.5% to 3%. The sample consisted of PBMCs. Every receptor here comes from a woman aged 30 to 39 in good health and CMV-seronegative.

The chain recombines TRBV19 with TRBJ1-6; D unresolved. Germline V lookup: CDR1 LNHDA, CDR2 SQIVND (reference sequence). This CDR3 comprises 15 residues. V was shortened by 4 bases and J by 10 bases, with 17 bases between the two germline ends. The CDR3 bases are TGTGCCAGTAGTACGGAGAGGGCCATATGGTCACCCCTCCACTTT. Translation: CASSTERAIWSPLHF.

The chain uses TRBV4-3 and TRBJ2-7, with D perhaps matching TRBD1 (5 bases). The length of the CDR3 is 17 residues. In germline, CDR1 is LGHNA, CDR2 YSLEER. V was cut by 0 bases and J by 2 bases, with 17 bases left in between. Written as DNA, the CDR3 is TGCGCCAGCAGCCAAGATCATTTAGGGGCAGCAACCTACGAGCAGTACTTC. This translates into CASSQDHLGAATYEQYF.

The chain is built from TRBV9 and TRBJ2-1, with 15 bases fitting TRBD2. The V segment lost 0 bases and the J segment 7 bases; nucleotides outside the gene matches: 11. Germline lookup yields CDR1 SGDLS and CDR2 YYNGEE. CDR3 length: 19 amino acids. The CDR3 loop reads CASSVEGTSGGLFGNEQFF. DNA of the CDR3: TGTGCCAGCAGCGTAGAAGGGACTAGCGGGGGGCTTTTTGGGAATGAGCAGTTCTTC.

CDR3 nucleotides: TGTGCCAGCAGTTACTCAGGGGGCCGGCCAGATACGCAGTATTTT. Protein product: CASSYSGGRPDTQYF. The chain recombines TRBV6-6 with TRBJ2-3, with TRBD1 matching over 7 bases. The CDR3 sequence is 15 residues long. V shed 0 bases, J shed 4 bases, and the junction held 4 bases outside the gene matches. CDR1 and CDR2 from the germline V gene are MNHNY and SVGAGI (reference sequence).

The V call is TRBV6-4, the J call TRBJ2-2; a possible D gene is TRBD2 (5 bases). Germline V lookup: CDR1 MRHNA, CDR2 SNTAGT. The CDR3 sequence is 15 residues long. Trimming removed 2 bases at V and 7 bases at J, with 14 bases between. CDR3 bases: TGTGCCAGCAGTGACCCGACCCTTGGGAGCGGGGAGCTGTTTTTT. Protein sequence: CASSDPTLGSGELFF.

The rearrangement uses TRBV19 and TRBJ2-1; D might be TRBD2 (6 bases). The CDR3 totals 14 residues. Trimming took off 6 bases at V and 5 bases at J, with 14 bases between the two ends. In germline, CDR1 is LNHDA, CDR2 SQIVND (reference sequence). The CDR3 reads CASRGTQRNNEQFF. Written as DNA, the CDR3 is TGTGCCAGTAGGGGGACTCAACGAAACAATGAGCAGTTCTTC. The full variable domain, completed using reference TRBV19 and TRBJ2-1, is DGGITQSPKYLFRKEGQNVTLSCEQNLNHDAMYWYRQDPGQGLRLIYYSQIVNDFQKGDIAEGYSVSREKKESFPLTVTSAQKNPTAFYLCASRGTQRNNEQFFGPGTRLTVL.

Only one count was recorded for this clone. V is TRBV11-3 and J is TRBJ2-1; 9 bases line up with TRBD1. Germline CDR1 reads SGHNT; CDR2 reads YENEEA. This CDR3 has 17 amino acids. The junction had 15 bases not matched to a gene; V was cut back by 5 bases and J by 7 bases. CDR3 region: CASSPTVGGDRANEQFF. The CDR3 DNA reads TGTGCCAGCAGCCCCACGGTGGGTGGGGACAGGGCTAATGAGCAGTTCTTC.

The chain couples TRBV5-1 to TRBJ2-2; 8 bases fit TRBD1. The CDR3 sequence is 16 residues long. The J segment lost 2 bases and the V segment lost 4 bases, leaving 7 bases of the junction unmatched. The germline gives CDR1 SGHRS, CDR2 YFSETQ. CDR3 loop: CASSDTGGFNTGELFF. CDR3 in DNA: TGCGCCAGCAGCGATACAGGGGGATTCAACACCGGGGAGCTGTTTTTT.